This TCR beta chain was sequenced in a study of blood T cell repertoires in COVID-19 (dated by TCRdb to between 2020 and 2021). About the study as a whole: Samples covering the acute and convalescent phases of COVID-19 were provided by collaborators in the United States, Italy and Spain. The material from the prospective study consisted of cDNA or gDNA derived from T cells, B-cell-depleted T cells, or PBMCs. Subjects who had been exposed to COVID-19, were actively infected with it, or had recovered from it provided the deeply sampled blood TCRbeta repertoires that made up the dataset. The repertoires were released in a freely available public database intended as a resource for research on the immune response to SARS-CoV-2. The samples were drawn from the first 160 participants of the ongoing ImmuneRACE study and from more than 1,000 subjects provided by 6 global collaborators. Nearly every sample came with metadata listing a de-identified subject ID, COVID-19 status, age in years and sex. HLA class I and class II types, where available, came from metadata supplied by the sample provider rather than from assay-based typing.

This clone has only one observation. This receptor's antigen is unknown. No base quality information exists; no much larger clone differs at one position. Collaborating institutions collected whole blood in K2EDTA tubes following their own protocols. For TCRbeta analysis, collaborators shipped samples as frozen whole blood, isolated PBMCs, or DNA extracted from either of those sample types. Beyond this particular receptor, the publication reports: Clinical and demographic metadata were provided uncurated, with the amount varying by source and participant.

TCRbeta CDR3 regions were amplified from genomic DNA by means of the immunoSEQ Assay, a bias-controlled multiplex PCR. The authors processed their data as follows. The number of nucleated cells in each sample was estimated from the amplification of reference gene primers within the assay. To quantify the absolute abundance of each unique TCRbeta CDR3 rearrangement, sequence reads were collapsed and filtered. For each sample, productive Simpson clonality was calculated by taking the square root of Simpson's diversity index across productive rearrangements. TCRdb holds this immuneACCESS table with in-frame rearrangements only. Some clones are missing; in checked studies, unresolved V genes explain under half, and the rest has no known cause. V and J calls and clone size come straight from that table; D and trimming were deduced from the DNA. Within this sample are some 70,000 clones, with roughly 84% of them counted one time only. 9.8% of the sample lies in the top ten.

Via the germline V gene, CDR1 is SGHVS and CDR2 FNYEAQ. Ends trimmed: V by 2 bases, J by 0 bases; bases unmatched to a gene: 2. The CDR3 sequence holds 15 residues, the cysteine and phenylalanine included. Of all the DNA, just the CDR3 is kept, 45 bases in frame from base 1. The material sequenced was peripheral blood. The V gene is TRBV7-6 and the J gene is TRBJ1-1; TRBD1 aligns with 8 central bases. This clonotype originated in a woman aged 50 to 65 with acute or convalescent COVID-19. The CDR3 reads as follows: CASSLRQGMNTEAFF. The DNA is as follows: TGTGCCAGCAGCTTAAGACAGGGGATGAACACTGAAGCTTTCTTT.